What follows is one T cell receptor beta chain and its context. The antigen remains undetermined. Researchers reported that TCR beta cDNA libraries carried unique molecular identifiers. Once roughly 0.85 to 11 million T cells were used, about 510,000 cDNA molecules resulted. Each CDR3 protein gets one entry after TCRdb re-called the PCR reads with MiXCR. The sample lists roughly 730,000 distinct CDR3 sequences; approximately 30% were seen once. The germline CDR1 and CDR2 sequences are KGHDR and SFDVKD. CDR3 length equals 13 residues. V was shortened by 9 bases and J by 3 bases, with 11 bases between the two germline ends. The sample comes from a study of post-analysis software for immune sequencing data. Study details: Included courses were relapsing-remitting and secondary progressive multiple sclerosis; progressive-relapsing multiple sclerosis was also included.

Findings of the study overall: Patients had higher frequencies than controls of roughly 5 TRBV segments, including TRBV5-6, TRBV5-1 and TRBV20-1.

Sequences were obtained from blood. The source is a girl between 10 and 17 years old with multiple sclerosis. The rearrangement joins TRBV24-1 to TRBJ1-5; perhaps TRBD1 as D (5 bases). This CDR3 is CATAQGFNQPQHF. In DNA form, the CDR3 reads TGTGCCACCGCCCAGGGATTCAATCAGCCCCAGCATTTT.